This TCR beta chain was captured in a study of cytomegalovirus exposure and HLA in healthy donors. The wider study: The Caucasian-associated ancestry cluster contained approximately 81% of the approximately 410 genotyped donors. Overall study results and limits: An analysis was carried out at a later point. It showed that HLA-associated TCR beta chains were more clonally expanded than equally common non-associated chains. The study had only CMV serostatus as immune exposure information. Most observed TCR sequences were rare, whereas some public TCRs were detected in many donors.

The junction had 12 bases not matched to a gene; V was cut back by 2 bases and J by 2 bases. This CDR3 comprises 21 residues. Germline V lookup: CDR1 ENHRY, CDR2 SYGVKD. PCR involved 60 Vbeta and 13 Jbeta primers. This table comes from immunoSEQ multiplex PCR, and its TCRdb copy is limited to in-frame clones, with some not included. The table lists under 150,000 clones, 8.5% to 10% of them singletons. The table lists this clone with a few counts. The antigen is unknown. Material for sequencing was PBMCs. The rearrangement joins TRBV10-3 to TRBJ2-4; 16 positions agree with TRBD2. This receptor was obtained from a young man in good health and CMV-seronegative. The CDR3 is CAISEPRGTSGRGETKNIQYF. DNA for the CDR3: TGTGCCATCAGTGAGCCCCGCGGGACTAGCGGGAGGGGTGAGACCAAAAACATTCAGTACTTC.